This T cell receptor (beta chain) was sequenced for a study of T cell repertoires in cytomegalovirus infection. Looking at the study overall: Indicated by public TCR beta signatures were CMV infection and matching HLA type.

Regarding the study as a whole: Within the response measured ex vivo, HLA-C-restricted CMV-specific TCR beta clonotypes were dominant. Adding up the frequency of public TCR beta families identified people who carried CMV plus the relevant HLA.

This clonotype has at least ten counts. Its antigen is unidentified. CDR3 length equals 12 residues. V was pared by 0 bases and J by 8 bases, with 7 bases between. Per germline, CDR1 SGHTA and CDR2 FQGNSA. TCRdb re-analysed the reads in MiXCR, keeping a single row per CDR3 protein. The sample contains about 490,000 distinct CDR3 sequences, less than 30% of which appear only once. This sequence was found in a human donor in good health (CMV status not recorded). Some clones in this sample may be carry-over from other donors' samples. The sequenced material came from PBMCs. The J gene is TRBJ1-1, the V gene TRBV7-2; TRBD1 is a possible D gene (5 bases). The CDR3 DNA follows: TGTGCCAGCAGCTTAGCCTACAGGGAAGCTTTCTTT. It codes for CASSLAYREAFF.